There are many counts of the clone carrying this T cell receptor beta chain. TCRdb reanalysed the 5' RACE reads using MiXCR and keeps one entry per CDR3 protein. This table holds 30,000 to 45,000 distinct CDR3 sequences, approximately 3% found once. This CDR3 comprises 16 residues. V was cut by 3 bases and J by 5 bases, with 17 bases left in between. In germline, CDR1 is SEHNR, CDR2 FQNEAQ (reference sequence). Indicated time point: sample taken at primary tumor resection. This record comes from a study of spatial heterogeneity in lung cancer. The chain is built from TRBV7-9 and TRBJ2-1, with D hard to call. The receptor comes from a male donor with early-stage non-small cell lung cancer. Source: normal lung tissue next to the tumor, taken at surgery. The CDR3 loop reads CASSLGWPLVHNEQFF. CDR3 in DNA: TGTGCCAGCAGCTTGGGTTGGCCTCTGGTCCACAATGAGCAGTTCTTC.